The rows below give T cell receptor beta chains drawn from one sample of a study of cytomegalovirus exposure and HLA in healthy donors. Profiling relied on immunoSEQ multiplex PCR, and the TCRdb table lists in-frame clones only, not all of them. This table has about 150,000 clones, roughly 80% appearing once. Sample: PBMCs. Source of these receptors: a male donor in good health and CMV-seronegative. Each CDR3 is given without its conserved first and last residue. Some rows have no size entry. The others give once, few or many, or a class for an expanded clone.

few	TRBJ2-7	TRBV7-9	ASSLGGRGEQY
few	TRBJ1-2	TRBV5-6	ASSLDRGDYGYT
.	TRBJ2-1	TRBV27	ASRSLGQVGYNEQF
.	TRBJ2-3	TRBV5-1	ASSLAIDGGGPDTQY
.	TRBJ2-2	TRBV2	ASTGTSGRGTGELF
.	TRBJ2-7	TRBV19	ASSTPRGKNFDYEQY
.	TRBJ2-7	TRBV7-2	ASSQTSGTYEQY
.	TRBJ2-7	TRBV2	ATRPRTGTYEQY
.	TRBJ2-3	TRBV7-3	ASGLAGGNTQY
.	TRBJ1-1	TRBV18	ASSPTGVRTEAF
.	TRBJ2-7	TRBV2	ASRFGTNSYEQY
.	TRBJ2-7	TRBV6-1	ASSDTSGRVAYEQY
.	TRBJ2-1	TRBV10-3	AISESGSYNEQF
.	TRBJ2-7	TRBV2	ASSEGGGLAGDYEQY
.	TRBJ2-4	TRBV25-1	ASSESVGPRGIQY
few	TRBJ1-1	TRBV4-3	ASSQAQGFTEAF
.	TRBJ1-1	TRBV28	ASRQGETEAF
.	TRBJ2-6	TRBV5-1	ASSRDSGANVLT
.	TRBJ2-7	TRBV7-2	ASSLVGTSGTYEQY
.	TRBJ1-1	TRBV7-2	ASSPDRGFEAF
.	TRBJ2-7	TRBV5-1	ASSPEDGGSYEQY
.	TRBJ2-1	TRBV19	ASSPVGDEQF
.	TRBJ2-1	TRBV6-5	ASSLGQGAGNEQF
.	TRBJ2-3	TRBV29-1	SVDWAPSSTDTQY
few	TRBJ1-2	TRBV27	ASSDLQGSSNYGYT
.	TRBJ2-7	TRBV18	ASSPPLAGSEQY
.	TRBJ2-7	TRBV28	ASSLLAGHYEQY
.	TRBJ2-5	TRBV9	ASSVGQGAHQETQY
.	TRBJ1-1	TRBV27	ASSLAGGREAF
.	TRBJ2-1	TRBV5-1	ASSGYPGQGYNEQF
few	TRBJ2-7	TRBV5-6	ASSLEWGRYEQY
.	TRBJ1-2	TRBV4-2	ASSQDGQDNYGYT
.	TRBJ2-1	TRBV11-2	ASSFMAGWGQSDEQF
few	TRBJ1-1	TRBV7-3	ASSPRDRVVEAF
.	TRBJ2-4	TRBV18	ASSPPLLEREY
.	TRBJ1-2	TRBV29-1	SVVSRTVYGYT
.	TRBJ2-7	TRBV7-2	ASSDRTGSIYEQY
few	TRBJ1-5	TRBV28	ASSTGTDQPQH
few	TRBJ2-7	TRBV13	ASSEGQSYEQY
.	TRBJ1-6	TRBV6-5	ASSPDRRTVPLH
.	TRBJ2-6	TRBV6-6	ASSATLEAGANVLT
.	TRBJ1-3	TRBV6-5	ASSRPGQGGNTIY
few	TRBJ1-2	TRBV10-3	AIKRDLGYGYT
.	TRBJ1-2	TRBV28	ASSWAGVIDRANYGYT
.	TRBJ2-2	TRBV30	AWSSLRDRGLGGELF
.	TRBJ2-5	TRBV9	ASSVTNRGPQETQY
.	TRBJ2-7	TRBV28	ASSRLWVPAGIDEQY
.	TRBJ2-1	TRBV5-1	ASSETTYNEQF
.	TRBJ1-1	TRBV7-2	ASSLFPGVRTEAF
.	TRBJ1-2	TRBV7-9	ASSSNRGWNYGYT
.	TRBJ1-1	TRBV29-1	SVEAGTVEAF
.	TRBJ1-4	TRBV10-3	AISRDRENEKLF
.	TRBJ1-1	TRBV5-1	ASSLDGAADTEAF